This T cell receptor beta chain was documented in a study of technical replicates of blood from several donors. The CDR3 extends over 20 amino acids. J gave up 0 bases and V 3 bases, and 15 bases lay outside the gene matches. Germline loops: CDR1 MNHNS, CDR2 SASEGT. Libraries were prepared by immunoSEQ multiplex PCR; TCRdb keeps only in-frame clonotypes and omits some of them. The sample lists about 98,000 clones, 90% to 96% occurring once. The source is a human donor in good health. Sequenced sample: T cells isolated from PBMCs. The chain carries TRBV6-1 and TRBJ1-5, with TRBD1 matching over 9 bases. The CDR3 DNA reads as TGTGCCAGCAGTGAGGGACCAAGGCGGACAGGGGATTTTAGCAATCAGCCCCAGCATTTT. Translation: CASSEGPRRTGDFSNQPQHF.